The next 21 T cell receptor beta chains were all read from a single sample in a study of blood T cell repertoires in COVID-19. Sequencing was performed with immunoSEQ multiplex PCR; in TCRdb, only in-frame clones are kept and a portion is missing. This table has some 200,000 clones, over 75% appearing once. Sample: PBMCs or T cells enriched from blood (not recorded which). All receptors come from a woman between 18 and 30 years old in a cohort exposed to, infected with or recovered from COVID-19 (not recorded which).

CDR3 sequence: CASSPLRGENTEAFF. In nucleotides, the CDR3 is TGTGCCAGCTCACCACTCAGGGGAGAGAACACTGAAGCTTTCTTT. The chain joins TRBV18 to TRBJ1-1; D is possibly TRBD1 (6 bases). Trimming cost V 1 base and J 1 base, with 10 bases left between them. The CDR3 consists of 15 residues. Germline V CDR1 and CDR2: KGHSH, LQKENI.

This sequence joins TRBV4-2 and TRBJ2-2, with TRBD2 identical over 11 bases. The trim removed 7 bases at V and 4 bases at J, leaving 8 bases unmatched. Germline V gene data show CDR1 as LGHNA and CDR2 as YNFKEQ. The CDR3 has 16 residues. CDR3 nucleotides: TGTGCCAGCACCCCTCTAGCGGGGGGTCGCACCGGGGAGCTGTTTTTT. Translated: CASTPLAGGRTGELFF.

The J gene is TRBJ1-1, the V gene TRBV2; 8 nucleotides match TRBD1. V shed 4 bases and J 3 bases; nucleotides not matched to a gene: 4. CDR1 and CDR2 (germline): SNHLY, FYNNEI. This CDR3 spans 14 amino acids. The CDR3 DNA reads TGTGCCAGCAGTGGGCAGGGGGCGGACACTGAAGCTTTCTTT. Its protein is CASSGQGADTEAFF.

CDR3 DNA sequence: TGTGCCTGGAGTCAGGCTCACTCTGGAAACACCATATATTTT. This codes for CAWSQAHSGNTIYF. The chain has TRBV30 and TRBJ1-3; D is undetermined. Deletions cut 2 bases from V and 0 bases from J, with 8 bases between. From germline, CDR1 is GTSNPN and CDR2 SVGIG (reference sequence). The CDR3 is made up of 14 amino acids.

This rearrangement joins TRBV5-4 to TRBJ2-3; maybe TRBD2 (5 bases). Per the germline V gene, CDR1 is SGHNT and CDR2 is YYREEE (reference sequence). The CDR3 contains 15 residues. The V gene lost 1 base and the J gene lost 0 bases, with 9 bases spanning the gap. CDR3 sequence: CASSLTGISTDTQYF. CDR3 DNA: TGTGCCAGCAGCTTGACGGGGATCAGCACAGATACGCAGTATTTT.

V is TRBV4-1 and J is TRBJ1-4, with TRBD1 matching over 8 bases. Germline V lookup: CDR1 MGHRA, CDR2 YSYEKL. V lost 1 base and J lost 0; bases outside the gene matches: 13. This CDR3 has 20 residues. CDR3: CASSQGADRGGDATNEKLFF. In DNA, the CDR3 is TGCGCCAGCAGCCAAGGGGCAGACAGGGGCGGGGACGCAACTAATGAAAAACTGTTTTTT.

This clone was observed at least ten times. The gene calls are TRBV7-9 and TRBJ1-1; TRBD1 matches at 7 bases. This CDR3 contains 15 residues. Germline-derived CDR1 and CDR2 are SEHNR and FQNEAQ (reference sequence). With V trimmed by 9 bases and J by 0 bases, 10 bases remained unmatched. CDR3 bases: TGTGCCAGTCCGGGACAGAGGGGGCTGAACACTGAAGCTTTCTTT. It codes for CASPGQRGLNTEAFF.

The J gene is TRBJ2-7, the V gene TRBV18, with TRBD2 identical over 13 bases. From germline, CDR1 is KGHSH and CDR2 LQKENI. V lost 3 bases to trimming and J lost 3 bases; unmatched junction nucleotides: 2. The CDR3 loop spans 15 amino acids. CDR3 amino acids: CASSPTSGRVYEQYF. The CDR3 bases are TGTGCCAGCTCACCTACTAGCGGGAGGGTCTACGAGCAGTACTTC.

The chain carries TRBV11-2 and TRBJ1-1; D unresolved. V lost 1 base and J lost 2, with 11 bases in between. Germline V gene data show CDR1 as SGHAT and CDR2 as FQNNGV. There are 15 residues in the CDR3. The CDR3 DNA follows: TGTGCCAGCAGCTTAGGACTAGGCCCCAACACTGAAGCTTTCTTT. This sequence encodes CASSLGLGPNTEAFF.

This clone was recorded a few times. J is TRBJ2-6 and V is TRBV5-6; 7 positions match TRBD1. This CDR3 region has 17 residues. Germline V CDR1 and CDR2: SGHDT, YYEEEE. Trimming took 4 bases from V and 0 from J; bases not matched to a gene: 7. CDR3 in DNA: TGTGCCAGCAGCCCCTGGGACAGCCCCTCTGGGGCCAACGTCCTGACTTTC. Translating it yields CASSPWDSPSGANVLTF.

The chain recombines TRBV27 with TRBJ1-5; unclear D gene. The CDR3 spans 12 residues. V was pared by 3 bases and J by 4 bases, with 4 bases between. The germline V gene encodes CDR1 MNHEY and CDR2 SMNVEV (reference sequence). CDR3 nucleotides: TGTGCCAGCAGTTTCACAAATCAGCCCCAGCATTTT. It encodes CASSFTNQPQHF.

The chain is built from TRBV28 and TRBJ1-1; D gene unclear. The ends were cut back, 3 bases at V and 4 bases at J, with 6 bases in the middle. Germline-derived CDR1 and CDR2 are MDHEN and SYDVKM. The CDR3 has 12 residues. The CDR3 spells CASSLRGTEAFF. The CDR3 DNA sequence: TGTGCCAGCAGTTTGCGGGGCACTGAAGCTTTCTTT.

The genes are TRBV4-2 and TRBJ1-5; 7 bases fit TRBD1. Germline CDR1 and CDR2: LGHNA and YNFKEQ. The CDR3 totals 16 residues. Unmatched junction bases numbered 8, after V lost 3 bases and J lost 3 bases. The CDR3 nucleotides read TGTGCCAGCAGCCAGGGGACAGTCTCAAACAATCAGCCCCAGCATTTT. This codes for CASSQGTVSNNQPQHF.

The J gene is TRBJ2-1, the V gene TRBV14, with unresolved D. This CDR3 comprises 11 residues. Trimming cost V 6 bases and J 8 bases, with 8 bases left between them. Germline loops: CDR1 SGHDN, CDR2 FVKESK. The CDR3 region is CASSHGHEQFF. CDR3 sequence (DNA): TGTGCCAGCAGTCATGGCCATGAGCAGTTCTTC.

The chain couples TRBV5-6 to TRBJ2-3; the match to TRBD1 covers 9 bases. The ends lost 5 bases at V and 4 bases at J; junction bases unmatched: 17. The CDR3 is made up of 18 amino acids. CDR1 is SGHDT and CDR2 is YYEEEE in the germline V gene. The CDR3 DNA sequence: TGTGCCAGCAGTTCGTGGTCCGGGACAGGGAATTGGGCAGATACGCAGTATTTT. This encodes CASSSWSGTGNWADTQYF.

The V call is TRBV6-5, the J call TRBJ2-5; perhaps TRBD2 as D (6 bases). Per germline, CDR1 MNHEY and CDR2 SVGAGI. Between the trimmed V and J ends, which lost 6 bases and 5 bases, there was a span of 13 bases. The CDR3 spans 13 residues. CDR3 in DNA: TGTGCCAGCAGCCCAAGCGGGCGGGAGACCCAGTACTTC. This encodes CASSPSGRETQYF.

V usage is TRBV11-2 and J usage is TRBJ2-2; 9 nucleotides agree with TRBD1. Unmatched junction bases numbered 6, after V lost 3 bases and J lost 7 bases. The germline V gene encodes CDR1 SGHAT and CDR2 FQNNGV. The CDR3 totals 15 residues. The CDR3 spells CASSLDRGFNGELFF. CDR3 sequence (DNA): TGTGCCAGCAGCTTGGACAGGGGCTTTAACGGGGAGCTGTTTTTT.

This clone has only a few counts. The genes are TRBV11-2 and TRBJ2-2; TRBD2 agrees at 9 bases. V lost 5 bases and J lost 4; bases outside the gene matches: 14. This CDR3 is built from 18 residues. Germline V gives CDR1 SGHAT, CDR2 FQNNGV. The DNA of the CDR3 is TGTGCCAGCAGCCCACCCGGGGGGCGGGAGGGCCTCACCGGGGAGCTGTTTTTT. Encoded protein: CASSPPGGREGLTGELFF. The full variable domain, in which reference TRBV11-2 and TRBJ2-2 provide the parts outside the CDR3, is EAGVAQSPRYKIIEKRQSVAFWCNPISGHATLYWYQQILGQGPKLLIQFQNNGVVDDSQLPKDRFSAERLKGVDSTLKIQPAKLEDSAVYLCASSPPGGREGLTGELFFGEGSRLTVL.

This clone was seen only once. The rearrangement uses TRBV30 and TRBJ1-4, with D perhaps matching TRBD1 (6 bases). The CDR3 is 14 amino acids. CDR1 and CDR2 (germline): GTSNPN, SVGIG (reference sequence). Trimming took off 0 bases at V and 8 bases at J, with 13 bases between the two ends. CDR3 sequence: CAWSVQGRTEKLFF. The CDR3 bases are TGTGCCTGGAGTGTACAGGGCCGGACCGAAAAACTGTTTTTT.

V gene TRBV29-1 combines with J gene TRBJ1-2, with D perhaps matching TRBD1 (5 bases). Per germline, CDR1 SQVTM and CDR2 ANQGSEA. The CDR3 totals 12 residues. Trimming took off 7 bases at V and 4 bases at J, with 13 bases between the two ends. The CDR3 DNA reads as TGCAGCGCGACAGTTCCCCCCTATGGCTACACCTTC. Protein sequence: CSATVPPYGYTF.

Concerning this clone itself: Compared with germline, one end of the junction differs, possibly owing to a read error. This chain connects TRBV28 to TRBJ1-6; D is undetermined. Germline V gene sequence: CDR1 MDHEN, CDR2 SYDVKM. The CDR3 consists of 11 residues. The CDR3 DNA sequence: TGTGCCAGCAGTTTATTGGGCCTTTGGGCCTTT. Translation gives CASSLLGLWAF.